What follows are 29 T cell receptor beta chains derived from one specimen sequenced in a study of blood T cell repertoires in COVID-19. Repertoires were generated with immunoSEQ multiplex PCR, while TCRdb's copy carries only in-frame clones and drops some. The table records some 200,000 clones, approximately 86% of them present only once. Sequencing was carried out using PBMCs or T cells enriched from blood (not recorded which). These receptors all stem from a woman under 40 who had recovered from COVID-19.

This sequence joins TRBV2 and TRBJ1-4; the D gene is possibly TRBD1 (5 bases). The CDR3 consists of 14 residues. Germline V gene sequence: CDR1 SNHLY, CDR2 FYNNEI. V lost 3 bases and J lost 8, with 13 bases in between. Here the CDR3 reads CASSEQGIGEKLFF. CDR3 DNA: TGTGCCAGCAGTGAGCAGGGAATCGGGGAAAAACTGTTTTTT.

The V gene is TRBV6-5, the J gene TRBJ1-5; 11 bases match TRBD1. V lost 6 bases and J lost 6; bases outside the gene matches: 7. CDR3 length: 15 amino acids. Germline V lookup: CDR1 MNHEY, CDR2 SVGAGI. CDR3 in DNA: TGTGCCAGCAGCCCCGGACAGGGGGCAGGTCAGCCCCAGCATTTT. Protein sequence: CASSPGQGAGQPQHF.

This clone was counted a single time. This chain joins TRBV5-8 and TRBJ1-4, with 7 bases identical to TRBD1. The length of the CDR3 is 14 residues. Germline values: CDR1 SGHTS, CDR2 YDEGEE. V shed 3 bases, J shed 8 bases, and the junction held 7 bases outside the gene matches. In DNA, the CDR3 is TGTGCCAGCAGCTCGACAGGGCGGTGGGAAAAACTGTTTTTT. Amino acid sequence: CASSSTGRWEKLFF.

The genes are TRBV7-3 and TRBJ2-5; 8 bases fit TRBD1. J was trimmed by 3 bases and V by 2 bases; bases with no gene match: 2. This CDR3 spans 14 amino acids. Germline assignment: CDR1 SGHTA and CDR2 FQGTGA. CDR3 in DNA: TGTGCCAGCAGCTTAGAGACAGGGGAAGAGACCCAGTACTTC. It yields the protein CASSLETGEETQYF.

This clone was seen only a few times. In the same sample, other DNA sequences code for this CDR3. The rearrangement joins TRBV30 to TRBJ2-7; TRBD1 matches 8 bases. This CDR3 has 12 amino acids. Germline V gene lookup returns CDR1 GTSNPN and CDR2 SVGIG (reference sequence). Trimming took 4 bases from V and 2 from J; bases not matched to a gene: 1. The CDR3 region is CAWTGGPYEQYF. As DNA, the CDR3 is TGTGCCTGGACAGGGGGCCCCTACGAGCAGTACTTC. Filled out from reference TRBV30 and TRBJ2-7, the complete variable domain reads SQTIHQWPATLVQPVGSPLSLECTVEGTSNPNLYWYRQAAGRGLQLLFYSVGIGQISSEVPQNLSASRPQDRQFILSSKKLLLSDSGFYLCAWTGGPYEQYFGPGTRLTVT.

J is TRBJ2-1 and V is TRBV7-3; TRBD1 matches 10 bases. The length of the CDR3 is 14 residues. The germline V gene has CDR1 SGHTA and CDR2 FQGTGA. J lost 10 bases, V lost 0 bases, and 3 bases had no gene match. The CDR3 reads CASSLTGTGDEQFF. For the CDR3, the DNA is TGTGCCAGCAGCTTAACCGGGACAGGGGACGAGCAGTTCTTC. Full variable domain (rest looked up from reference TRBV7-3 and TRBJ2-1): GAGVSQTPSNKVTEKGKYVELRCDPISGHTALYWYRQSLGQGPEFLIYFQGTGAADDSGLPNDRFFAVRPEGSVSTLKIQRTERGDSAVYLCASSLTGTGDEQFFGPGTRLTVL.

This chain joins TRBV3-1 (or the pseudogene TRBV3-2) and TRBJ2-7; a possible D gene is TRBD2 (7 bases). Germline V gives CDR1 LGHDT, CDR2 YNNKEL (reference sequence). V lost 2 bases, J lost 0 bases, and 17 bases lay in between. This CDR3 contains 17 residues. CDR3 loop: CASSQRGRAELSYEQYF. For the CDR3, the DNA is TGTGCCAGCAGCCAAAGGGGGAGGGCGGAACTCTCCTACGAGCAGTACTTC.

This clone has just a few counts. The CDR3 sequence is CASNLDSRNSPLHF. For the CDR3, the DNA is TGTGCCAGCAACCTCGACAGCCGTAATTCACCCCTCCACTTT. The chain has TRBV2 and TRBJ1-6; D is perhaps TRBD1 (5 bases). The CDR3 is made up of 14 amino acids. The germline V gene has CDR1 SNHLY and CDR2 FYNNEI. V was cut by 7 bases and J by 6 bases, with 13 bases left in between.

V is TRBV5-4 and J is TRBJ2-7, with 10 bases matching TRBD1. The junction had 9 bases not matched to a gene; V was cut back by 4 bases and J by 5 bases. Germline assignment: CDR1 SGHNT and CDR2 YYREEE (reference sequence). This CDR3 comprises 15 residues. The CDR3 here is CASSAPGQGIHEQYF. The CDR3 coding sequence is TGTGCCAGCAGCGCACCGGGACAGGGGATCCACGAGCAGTACTTC.

The J gene is TRBJ1-5, the V gene TRBV6-5, with 10 bases aligning to TRBD1. The CDR3 is 14 amino acids. The V and J ends lost 6 bases and 4 bases, in that order; junction bases with no gene match: 3. Germline-derived CDR1 and CDR2 are MNHEY and SVGAGI. CDR3 sequence reads: CASRDRGPNQPQHF. The CDR3, as DNA: TGTGCCAGCAGAGACAGGGGGCCGAATCAGCCCCAGCATTTT.

This clone was detected only a few times. J is TRBJ2-7 and V is TRBV7-9, with 9 bases lining up with TRBD1. The CDR3 extends over 15 amino acids. Germline V gene data show CDR1 as SEHNR and CDR2 as FQNEAQ (reference sequence). The V gene end was trimmed by 5 bases and the J gene end by 3 bases; junction bases not matched to a gene: 8. The CDR3 protein is CASSPSGGQGYEQYF. DNA of the CDR3: TGTGCCAGCAGCCCGTCCGGGGGACAGGGCTACGAGCAGTACTTC.

J is TRBJ2-5 and V is TRBV5-1; TRBD2 matches 9 bases. The V and J ends lost 4 bases and 5 bases, in that order; junction bases with no gene match: 9. CDR3 length: 15 amino acids. Germline CDR1 and CDR2: SGHRS and YFSETQ. CDR3 loop: CASSASGVGTETQYF. The CDR3 DNA is TGCGCCAGCAGCGCTAGCGGGGTTGGAACGGAGACCCAGTACTTC.

The gene calls are TRBV7-9 and TRBJ2-6; D perhaps matches TRBD1 (6 bases). Trimming shortened V by 5 bases and J by 0 bases, and 20 bases separated the two germline ends. Germline-derived CDR1 and CDR2 are SEHNR and FQNEAQ (reference sequence). The CDR3 loop spans 19 amino acids. This chain's CDR3 is CASSPPGQGPRSGANVLTF. CDR3 DNA sequence: TGTGCCAGCAGCCCACCGGGGCAGGGGCCCCGCTCTGGGGCCAACGTCCTGACTTTC.

This chain connects TRBV18 to TRBJ1-1; no clear D gene. Germline CDR1 KGHSH, CDR2 LQKENI. CDR3 length: 14 amino acids. V lost 2 bases to trimming and J lost 0 bases, with 7 bases between them. The CDR3 sequence: CASSPDTLNTEAFF. The CDR3 bases are TGTGCCAGCTCACCAGACACCCTGAACACTGAAGCTTTCTTT.

In the case of this clone: One junction end does not reproduce the germline sequence, and a read error may be involved. J is TRBJ1-1 and V is TRBV10-3; D is unclear. The length of the CDR3 is 11 residues. Germline assignment: CDR1 ENHRY and CDR2 SYGVKD. The CDR3 reads CAISENTEAFF. CDR3 DNA: TGTGCCATCAGTGAGAACACGGAAGCTTTCTTT.

The rearrangement uses TRBV7-8 and TRBJ2-6; D is perhaps TRBD1 (6 bases). This CDR3 region has 20 residues. V was clipped by 5 bases and J by 0 bases, with 23 bases between them. Germline V gene data show CDR1 as SGHVS and CDR2 as FQNEAQ. The DNA for the CDR3 is TGTGCCAGCAGCACAGGGATTATCCACCCCCGTTACTCTGGGGCCAACGTCCTGACTTTC. Its translation is CASSTGIIHPRYSGANVLTF.

The genes are TRBV6-5 and TRBJ2-7; 10 nucleotides line up with TRBD2. This CDR3 is built from 13 residues. J lost 4 bases, V lost 6 bases, and 3 bases had no gene match. Germline V gene data show CDR1 as MNHEY and CDR2 as SVGAGI. The CDR3 coding sequence is TGTGCCAGCAGCCGACTAGCGGGTTACGAGCAGTACTTC. Translated, it gives CASSRLAGYEQYF.

This chain joins TRBV27 and TRBJ2-3; D perhaps matches TRBD1 (5 bases). In germline, CDR1 is MNHEY, CDR2 SMNVEV (reference sequence). Trimming took 6 bases from V and 0 from J, leaving 10 bases between them. This CDR3 comprises 14 residues. CDR3 in amino acids: CASSQDSSTDTQYF. DNA of the CDR3: TGTGCCAGCAGCCAAGACAGTAGCACAGATACGCAGTATTTT.

This chain joins TRBV5-6 and TRBJ1-1; TRBD1 might be the D (6 bases). Trimming cost V 3 bases and J 0 bases, with 9 bases left between them. The CDR3 extends over 14 amino acids. Germline V gene lookup returns CDR1 SGHDT and CDR2 YYEEEE. The CDR3 loop is CASSSGQLNTEAFF. DNA of the CDR3: TGTGCCAGCAGCTCGGGACAATTGAACACTGAAGCTTTCTTT. Full variable domain (missing parts from reference TRBV5-6 and TRBJ1-1): DAGVTQSPTHLIKTRGQQVTLRCSPKSGHDTVSWYQQALGQGPQFIFQYYEEEERQRGNFPDRFSGHQFPNYSSELNVNALLLGDSALYLCASSSGQLNTEAFFGQGTRLTVV.

This sequence joins TRBV27 and TRBJ1-2; D not certain. Trimming cost V 3 bases and J 4 bases, with 9 bases left between them. The length of the CDR3 is 13 residues. Germline-derived CDR1 and CDR2 are MNHEY and SMNVEV (reference sequence). The CDR3 reads CASSLGSFYGYTF. The CDR3 DNA reads as TGTGCCAGCAGTTTGGGGAGTTTCTATGGCTACACCTTC.

This clone was counted once. As DNA, the CDR3 is TGTGCCAGCAGCCCACCAGGGGGCAAATACGAGCAGTACTTC. It specifies CASSPPGGKYEQYF. This chain joins TRBV7-2 and TRBJ2-7; 8 positions match TRBD1. Losses at the gene ends were 5 bases for V and 4 bases for J; bases not matched to a gene: 7. The CDR3 length is 14 residues. Germline loops: CDR1 SGHTA, CDR2 FQGNSA. Filled out from reference TRBV7-2 and TRBJ2-7, the complete variable domain reads GAGVSQSPSNKVTEKGKDVELRCDPISGHTALYWYRQSLGQGLEFLIYFQGNSAPDKSGLPSDRFSAERTGGSVSTLTIQRTQQEDSAVYLCASSPPGGKYEQYFGPGTRLTVT.

The chain recombines TRBV27 with TRBJ2-1, with TRBD2 matching 8 bases. Trimming cost V 8 bases and J 4 bases; bases outside gene matches: 13. This CDR3 has 16 residues. Germline CDR1 MNHEY, CDR2 SMNVEV (reference sequence). The CDR3 coding sequence is TGTGCCAGCGTGGGAGGCGGGAGGCTCTTGTACAATGAGCAGTTCTTC. Protein product: CASVGGGRLLYNEQFF.

This chain uses TRBV15 with TRBJ1-2; 9 nucleotides match TRBD1. Germline loops: CDR1 LNHNV, CDR2 YYDKDF (reference sequence). The CDR3 has 15 amino acids. The V and J ends lost 0 bases and 7 bases, in that order; junction bases with no gene match: 6. CDR3 sequence: CATSRDRDRDLGYTF. CDR3 nucleotides: TGTGCCACCAGCAGAGATCGGGACAGGGACCTTGGCTACACCTTC. The full variable domain, with the rest looked up from reference TRBV15 and TRBJ1-2, is DAMVIQNPRYQVTQFGKPVTLSCSQTLNHNVMYWYQQKSSQAPKLLFHYYDKDFNNEADTPDNFQSRRPNTSFCFLDIRSPGLGDTAMYLCATSRDRDRDLGYTFGSGTRLTVV.

The table lists this clone with a few counts. This sequence joins TRBV19 and TRBJ2-4; D unclear. The CDR3 runs to 14 residues. V lost 5 bases and J lost 2, with 10 bases in between. The germline V gene encodes CDR1 LNHDA and CDR2 SQIVND (reference sequence). The DNA for the CDR3 is TGTGCCAGTAGTGTAGGAGTGACCAAAAACATTCAGTACTTC. Its protein is CASSVGVTKNIQYF.

The rearrangement uses TRBV27 and TRBJ1-6; D not certain. V lost 5 bases and J lost 4, with 15 bases in between. CDR1 MNHEY and CDR2 SMNVEV come from the germline V gene (reference sequence). The CDR3 has 16 residues. The CDR3 sequence is CASSPSMIGYNSPLHF. The CDR3 DNA reads TGTGCCAGCAGTCCCTCGATGATCGGGTATAATTCACCCCTCCACTTT.

The chain has TRBV25-1 and TRBJ1-1, with TRBD1 identical over 7 bases. Unmatched junction bases numbered 4, after V lost 2 bases and J lost 4 bases. CDR3 size: 14 residues. Germline V gives CDR1 MGHDK, CDR2 SYGVNS. CDR3 coding DNA: TGTGCCAGCAGTGAAGGGACAGTGAGCACTGAAGCTTTCTTT. This gives the protein CASSEGTVSTEAFF.

The gene calls are TRBV6-2 or TRBV6-3 and TRBJ1-4, with 8 bases that match TRBD1. CDR1 is MNHEY and CDR2 is SVGEGT in the germline V gene. V lost 4 bases, J lost 4 bases, and 11 bases stayed unmatched. This CDR3 spans 17 amino acids. This chain's CDR3 is CASSSGQAAWDNEKLFF. For the CDR3, the DNA is TGTGCCAGCAGTTCGGGACAGGCCGCGTGGGATAATGAAAAACTGTTTTTT.

The J gene is TRBJ2-2, the V gene TRBV10-3; D is unclear. CDR1 and CDR2 (germline): ENHRY, SYGVKD. The V gene lost 4 bases and the J gene lost 1 base, with 4 bases spanning the gap. The CDR3 is made up of 13 amino acids. CDR3 loop: CAISAGNTGELFF. The CDR3 DNA sequence: TGTGCCATCAGTGCAGGGAACACCGGGGAGCTGTTTTTT.

The chain carries TRBV2 and TRBJ2-4, with TRBD1 as a possible D gene (6 bases). Germline values: CDR1 SNHLY, CDR2 FYNNEI. The CDR3 runs 15 residues. V lost 6 bases, J lost 3 bases, and 15 bases lay in between. The CDR3 is CASRRQVSGKNIQYF. Written as DNA, the CDR3 is TGTGCCAGCAGACGACAGGTTTCGGGCAAAAACATTCAGTACTTC.